The 7 T cell receptor beta chains given below trace back to one sample, sequenced in a study of blood T cell repertoires in COVID-19. Sequenced by immunoSEQ multiplex PCR; TCRdb stores in-frame clones only, minus some. The sample holds 250,000 to 300,000 clones, around nine tenths seen once. Material for sequencing was peripheral blood. Receptors were obtained from a woman in her seventies with COVID-19, enrolled during active disease.

The rearrangement uses TRBV2 and TRBJ1-1, with D possibly TRBD1 on 5 matching bases. Trimming left V 4 bases short and J 5 bases short, with 14 bases between. The V gene's germline CDR1 is SNHLY and CDR2 FYNNEI. The CDR3 covers 14 residues. CDR3 nucleotide sequence: TGTGCCAGCAGTGTACGAAGGGGCGAGACTGAAGCTTTCTTT. Residues: CASSVRRGETEAFF.

A word on this clone: The sample contains more than one DNA sequence encoding this CDR3. This chain uses TRBV14 with TRBJ1-2, with D perhaps matching TRBD1 (5 bases). V was shortened by 4 bases and J by 2 bases, with 8 bases between the two germline ends. CDR3 length equals 13 residues. CDR1 and CDR2 from the germline V gene are SGHDN and FVKESK. The CDR3 nucleotides read TGTGCCAGCAGCCCTCAGGGCAACTATGGCTACACCTTC. Its translation is CASSPQGNYGYTF.

This CDR3 reads CASSPLREDTQYF. The CDR3 DNA reads TGTGCCAGCTCACCATTGCGGGAAGATACGCAGTATTTT. The rearrangement joins TRBV18 to TRBJ2-3; possibly TRBD2 for D (6 bases). V was pared by 2 bases and J by 5 bases, with 8 bases between. The CDR3 is made up of 13 amino acids. The germline CDR1 and CDR2 sequences are KGHSH and LQKENI. Variable domain in full (rest from reference TRBV18 and TRBJ2-3): NAGVMQNPRHLVRRRGQEARLRCSPMKGHSHVYWYRQLPEEGLKFMVYLQKENIIDESGMPKERFSAEFPKEGPSILRIQQVVRGDSAAYFCASSPLREDTQYFGPGTRLTVL.

J is TRBJ1-1 and V is TRBV23-1; tentatively, D is TRBD1 (5 bases). TRBV23-1 is treated as an ORF (open reading frame) with a function not yet certain. The V end was cut by 2 bases, the J end by 1 base, with 17 bases between. The CDR3 contains 17 residues. The CDR3 loop is CASSQNPRRGGNTEAFF. The DNA for the CDR3 is TGCGCCAGCAGTCAAAATCCTCGGAGGGGCGGGAACACTGAAGCTTTCTTT.

V is TRBV7-9 and J is TRBJ2-2; weak D call: TRBD1 (7 bases). Trimming cost V 6 bases and J 10 bases, with 15 bases left between them. Germline CDR1 SEHNR, CDR2 FQNEAQ (reference sequence). CDR3 length: 13 residues. The CDR3 here is CASRQGGGEELFF. The CDR3 coding sequence is TGTGCCAGCAGGCAAGGAGGGGGCGAGGAGCTGTTTTTT.

There are a few counts of this clone. This chain links TRBV21-1 with TRBJ1-2; the table calls TRBD1, which could not be checked here. TRBV21-1 is deemed a pseudogene. The CDR3 contains 14 residues. CDR3 in amino acids: CASSTPDRGTGYTF. In DNA form, the CDR3 reads TGTGCCAGCAGCACACCCGACAGGGGGACTGGCTACACCTTC.

The genes are TRBV10-3 and TRBJ1-3; D is unresolved. The CDR3 runs to 13 residues. From germline, CDR1 is ENHRY and CDR2 SYGVKD. Trimming shortened V by 4 bases and J by 6 bases, and 10 bases separated the two germline ends. The CDR3 coding sequence is TGTGCCATCAGTGTAGAACCACTAAACACCATATATTTT. Translated: CAISVEPLNTIYF.